A selection of T cell receptor beta chains follows, all from one sample in a study of cytomegalovirus exposure and HLA in healthy donors. Measured with immunoSEQ multiplex PCR; TCRdb has only the in-frame clones, and not every one. The data contain around 150,000 clones, approximately 87% of them seen just once; the ten biggest clones take up roughly 5.8%. Sequenced material: PBMCs. These receptors originate from a woman aged 30 to 39 in good health and CMV-seronegative. The CDR3 runs from the conserved cysteine through the conserved F or W. D genes are given only for firm matches. Not every row has a clone size; where given, it reads once, few, many or a size class.

clone_size	v_call	d_call	j_call	cdr3_nt	cdr3_aa
NA	TRBV7-2	NA	TRBJ2-7	TGTGCCAGCAGCTTATCTTACGAGCAGTACTTC	CASSLSYEQYF
NA	TRBV27	TRBD1	TRBJ2-7	TGTGCCAGCAGTCCCGGGACAGGGGCTTGGAGCTCCTACGAGCAGTACTTC	CASSPGTGAWSSYEQYF
few	TRBV6-1	TRBD2	TRBJ2-7	TGTGCCAGCAGTGAACAGCTAGCGGATACCTACGAGCAGTACTTC	CASSEQLADTYEQYF
NA	TRBV7-9	NA	TRBJ1-5	TGTGCCAGCAGCTGGGCACCCGGGGATCAGCCCCAGCATTTT	CASSWAPGDQPQHF
NA	TRBV5-1	NA	TRBJ1-2	TGCGCCAGCAGCTTGGGATTAAAAGGTGGTGGCTACACCTTC	CASSLGLKGGGYTF
NA	TRBV29-1	TRBD1	TRBJ2-2	TGCAGCGTTGGAACAGGGGGAACCGGGGAGCTGTTTTTT	CSVGTGGTGELFF
NA	TRBV2	NA	TRBJ1-5	TGTGCCAGCAGCCGTCGGGCCGCTAGCAATCAGCCCCAGCATTTT	CASSRRAASNQPQHF
few	TRBV12-5	NA	TRBJ2-3	TGTGCTAGTGGTTTCGGGGCAGGGGATACGCAGTATTTT	CASGFGAGDTQYF
NA	TRBV12-2	NA	TRBJ1-6	TGTGCAAGTCGCTGGGTTGGGACTTCGAGCTCCTATAATTCACCCCTCCACTTT	CASRWVGTSSSYNSPLHF
NA	TRBV18	TRBD1	TRBJ1-5	TGTGCCAGCTCACCAGACAGGGATCAGCCCCAGCATTTT	CASSPDRDQPQHF
NA	TRBV29-1	TRBD2	TRBJ2-7	TGCAGCGTTGAAGCCGGGACTAGCGGTTATTACGAGCAGTACTTC	CSVEAGTSGYYEQYF
NA	TRBV18	NA	TRBJ2-7	TGTGCCAGCTCACCAATAACAGTGACAGCCTACGAGCAGTACTTC	CASSPITVTAYEQYF
once	TRBV4-2	NA	TRBJ2-7	TGTGCCAGCAGCCAAGATCGCAGATACTACGAGCAGTACTTC	CASSQDRRYYEQYF
NA	TRBV6-4	NA	TRBJ2-3	TGTGCCAGCAGTGACGGGTATACGCAGTATTTT	CASSDGYTQYF
NA	TRBV7-2	TRBD2	TRBJ2-3	TGTGCCAGCAGCTTAGCGGCGGGAGTGGCAGATACGCAGTATTTT	CASSLAAGVADTQYF
NA	TRBV6-5	NA	TRBJ1-2	TGTGCCAGCAGTTACGGCAGGGAGGGGAATGGCTACACCTTC	CASSYGREGNGYTF
NA	TRBV5-1	TRBD1	TRBJ2-7	TGCGCCAGCCGCGAACCCAGGGGGGAGCAGTACTTC	CASREPRGEQYF
once	TRBV9	NA	TRBJ1-5	TGTGCCAGCAGCGTATCCTGGGCAGGGGACCAGCCCCAGCATTTT	CASSVSWAGDQPQHF
NA	TRBV5-1	NA	TRBJ2-3	TGCGCCAGCAGAGGCAATTCGGCAGATACGCAGTATTTT	CASRGNSADTQYF
once	TRBV7-3	NA	TRBJ2-6	TGTGCCAGCAGCCCCAACTCTGGGGCCAACGTCCTGACTTTC	CASSPNSGANVLTF
NA	TRBV15	TRBD1	TRBJ2-7	TGTGCCACCAGCAGGACTGTAACAGGGGGGTACGAGCAGTACTTC	CATSRTVTGGYEQYF
NA	TRBV11-2	NA	TRBJ1-5	TGTGCCAGCAGCTACAGTGACAATCAGCCCCAGCATTTT	CASSYSDNQPQHF
NA	TRBV7-2	NA	TRBJ2-1	TGTGCCAGCAGCGCTTCTCCGGGTCGGAATATTGAGCAGTTCTTC	CASSASPGRNIEQFF
NA	TRBV25-1	NA	TRBJ2-4	TGTGCCAGCAGTGAATCGGGGGCCCTAAACATTCAGTACTTC	CASSESGALNIQYF
NA	TRBV27	TRBD1	TRBJ1-2	TGTGCCAGCAGTTTAGGTACAGGGGATGGCTACACCTTC	CASSLGTGDGYTF
few	TRBV6-6	NA	TRBJ2-6	TGTGCCAGCAGTTCCCCGGGGGCAGGGGCCAACGTCCTGACTTTC	CASSSPGAGANVLTF
NA	TRBV12-5	NA	TRBJ2-2	TGTGCTAGTGGTTTGGTACGAAGTGGGGTAGGAACCGGGGAGCTGTTTTTT	CASGLVRSGVGTGELFF
NA	TRBV7-2	NA	TRBJ2-7	TGTGCCAGCAGCTCCAAGGTTGGAGGAAACTACGAGCAGTACTTC	CASSSKVGGNYEQYF
NA	TRBV15	NA	TRBJ2-3	TGTGCCACCAGCAGAGACCCCAGGGGAAGCACAGATACGCAGTATTTT	CATSRDPRGSTDTQYF